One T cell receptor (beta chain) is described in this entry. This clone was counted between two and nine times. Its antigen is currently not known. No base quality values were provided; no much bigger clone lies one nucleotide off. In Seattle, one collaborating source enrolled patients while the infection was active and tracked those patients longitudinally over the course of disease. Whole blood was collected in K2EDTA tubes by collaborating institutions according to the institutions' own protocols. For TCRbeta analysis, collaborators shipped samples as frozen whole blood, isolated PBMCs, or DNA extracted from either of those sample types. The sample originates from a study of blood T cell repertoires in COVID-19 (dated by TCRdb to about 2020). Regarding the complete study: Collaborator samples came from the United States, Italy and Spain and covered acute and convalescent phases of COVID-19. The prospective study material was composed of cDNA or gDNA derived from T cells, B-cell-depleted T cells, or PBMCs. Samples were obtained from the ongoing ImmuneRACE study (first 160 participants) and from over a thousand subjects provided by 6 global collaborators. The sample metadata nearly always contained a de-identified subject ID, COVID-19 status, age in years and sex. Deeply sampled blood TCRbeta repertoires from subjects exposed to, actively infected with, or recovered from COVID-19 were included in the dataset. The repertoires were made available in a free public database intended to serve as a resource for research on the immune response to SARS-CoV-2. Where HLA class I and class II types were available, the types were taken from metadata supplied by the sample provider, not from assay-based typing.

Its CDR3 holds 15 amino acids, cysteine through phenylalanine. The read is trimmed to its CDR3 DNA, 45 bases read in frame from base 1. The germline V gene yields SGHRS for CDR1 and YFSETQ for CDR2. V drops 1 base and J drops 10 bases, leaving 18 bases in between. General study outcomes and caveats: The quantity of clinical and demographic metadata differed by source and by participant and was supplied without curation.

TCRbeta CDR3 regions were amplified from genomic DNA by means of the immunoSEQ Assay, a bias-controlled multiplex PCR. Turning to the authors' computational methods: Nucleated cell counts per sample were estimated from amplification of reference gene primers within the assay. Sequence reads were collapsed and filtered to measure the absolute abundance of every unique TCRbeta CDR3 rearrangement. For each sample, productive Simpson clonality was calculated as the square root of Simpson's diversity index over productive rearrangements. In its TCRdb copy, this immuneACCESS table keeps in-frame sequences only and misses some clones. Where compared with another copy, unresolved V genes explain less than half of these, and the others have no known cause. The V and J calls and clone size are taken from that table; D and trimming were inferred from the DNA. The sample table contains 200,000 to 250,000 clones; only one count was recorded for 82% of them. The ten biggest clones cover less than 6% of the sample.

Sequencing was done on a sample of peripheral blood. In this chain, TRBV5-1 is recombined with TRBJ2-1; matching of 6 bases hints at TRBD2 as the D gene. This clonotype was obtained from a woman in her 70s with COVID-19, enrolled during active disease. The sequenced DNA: TGCGCCAGCAGCTTGAGCAGGCCCGGAGGGTCCGAGCAGTTCTTC. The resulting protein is CASSLSRPGGSEQFF.